What follows are 15 T cell receptor beta chains derived from one specimen sequenced in a study of cytomegalovirus exposure and HLA in healthy donors. PCR used 60 Vbeta primers and 13 Jbeta primers. TCRdb keeps only in-frame clones here, not all; method: immunoSEQ multiplex PCR. The sample comprises about 200,000 clones, approximately 78% of which are singletons, and under 7.5% rests with the top ten. Source material: PBMCs. These receptor sequences come from a woman in her fifties or sixties in good health and CMV-seropositive.

The chain joins TRBV5-1 to TRBJ2-5; 10 bases align to TRBD1. The J call may be wrong; the DNA end is better matched by TRBJ2-7. CDR1 is SGHRS and CDR2 is YFSETQ in the germline V gene. The CDR3 covers 16 residues. The CDR3, as DNA: TGCGCCAGCAGCGTCACCGGGACAGGGGTTTCCTACGAGCAGTACTTC. Translated, it gives CASSVTGTGVSYEQYF.

This chain links TRBV19 with TRBJ2-1; TRBD2 matches at 9 bases. Germline CDR1 and CDR2: LNHDA and SQIVND (reference sequence). Germline trimming cut 5 bases from V and 0 bases from J; bases unmatched to any gene: 8. This CDR3 has 17 amino acids. The CDR3 DNA reads as TGTGCCAGTAGTCTTCGTAGCGGGGGCCTCTCCTACAATGAGCAGTTCTTC. Translated, it gives CASSLRSGGLSYNEQFF.

The sample holds one count of this clone. This chain uses TRBV7-8 with TRBJ1-3; weak D call: TRBD1 (6 bases). The CDR3 contains 14 residues. Germline loops: CDR1 SGHVS, CDR2 FQNEAQ. Trimming pared 5 bases from V and 3 bases from J, leaving 11 bases between. CDR3 amino acids: CASSPRTDGNTIYF. CDR3 coding DNA: TGTGCCAGCAGCCCCAGGACAGATGGAAACACCATATATTTT.

The J gene is TRBJ2-3, the V gene TRBV5-1; 8 nucleotides line up with TRBD2. Germline CDR1 is SGHRS and CDR2 is YFSETQ. The CDR3 has 15 residues. Unmatched junction bases numbered 5, after V lost 2 bases and J lost 3 bases. CDR3 amino acids: CASSFGAGATDTQYF. As DNA, the CDR3 is TGCGCCAGCAGCTTCGGAGCGGGAGCGACAGATACGCAGTATTTT.

The chain is built from TRBV18 and TRBJ1-2; TRBD1 aligns across 9 bases. V was clipped by 5 bases and J by 3 bases; unmatched bases: 7. Germline V CDR1 and CDR2: KGHSH, LQKENI. This CDR3 spans 15 amino acids. DNA of the CDR3: TGTGCCAGCTCATCCACAGGGGGCGAGGACTATGGCTACACCTTC. Protein product: CASSSTGGEDYGYTF.

The chain couples TRBV6-4 to TRBJ1-5, with 10 bases aligning to TRBD1. V shed 3 bases, J shed 7 bases, and the junction held 3 bases outside the gene matches. CDR3 size: 14 residues. Germline V CDR1 and CDR2: MRHNA, SNTAGT. DNA for the CDR3: TGTGCCAGCAGTGAAAGGACAGGGGGACAGCCCCAGCATTTT. Its translation: CASSERTGGQPQHF.

A few counts support this clone. The genes are TRBV9 and TRBJ2-5; 11 bases are a match to TRBD2. Germline-derived CDR1 and CDR2 are SGDLS and YYNGEE. This CDR3 comprises 18 residues. Germline trimming cut 3 bases from V and 5 bases from J; bases unmatched to any gene: 15. CDR3 protein: CASSDGVAGGPGQETQYF. The CDR3 DNA follows: TGTGCCAGCAGCGACGGGGTAGCGGGGGGGCCAGGGCAGGAGACCCAGTACTTC. The full variable domain, completed using reference TRBV9 and TRBJ2-5, is DSGVTQTPKHLITATGQRVTLRCSPRSGDLSVYWYQQSLDQGLQFLIQYYNGEERAKGNILERFSAQQFPDLHSELNLSSLELGDSALYFCASSDGVAGGPGQETQYFGPGTRLLVL.

Worth noting for this clone: The junction does not match germline at one end; this may be a read error. The gene calls are TRBV27 and TRBJ1-2; D is uncertain. CDR3 size: 16 residues. Germline V CDR1 and CDR2: MNHEY, SMNVEV (reference sequence). The CDR3 DNA reads as TGCATCCTTTCTTTTGCAGGCACTGTATCCCCGTATGGCTACACCTTC. It codes for CILSFAGTVSPYGYTF.

The chain employs TRBV6-5 and TRBJ2-3, with 11 bases identical to TRBD1. The CDR3 extends over 13 amino acids. V shed 4 bases and J 6 bases; nucleotides not matched to a gene: 0. The germline V gene encodes CDR1 MNHEY and CDR2 SVGAGI. The CDR3 region is CASSWDRGDTQYF. The CDR3 region has the DNA TGTGCCAGCAGTTGGGACAGGGGGGATACGCAGTATTTT.

The V call is TRBV25-1, the J call TRBJ2-5, with TRBD1 matching 8 bases. Per germline, CDR1 MGHDK and CDR2 SYGVNS. J gave up 4 bases and V 6 bases, and 4 bases lay outside the gene matches. This CDR3 has 13 residues. In DNA, the CDR3 is TGTGCCAGCAGGAGGACAGGGACAGAGACCCAGTACTTC. This encodes CASRRTGTETQYF.

This sequence joins TRBV29-1 and TRBJ2-7; 7 bases fit TRBD1. CDR1 and CDR2 (germline): SQVTM, ANQGSEA. CDR3 size: 13 residues. The junction had 8 bases not matched to a gene; V was cut back by 6 bases and J by 3 bases. The CDR3: CSVGQALLYEQYF. The CDR3 region has the DNA TGCAGCGTCGGACAGGCCTTACTCTACGAGCAGTACTTC.

Turning to this clone: The sample holds other DNA sequences that translate to the same CDR3. CDR3 in amino acids: CAWRPTRERTDTQYF. In nucleotides, the CDR3 is TGTGCCTGGAGACCGACGAGGGAGCGGACAGATACGCAGTATTTT. J is TRBJ2-3 and V is TRBV30; D perhaps matches TRBD2 (5 bases). There are 15 residues in the CDR3. V dropped 3 bases and J dropped 3 bases, with 16 bases sitting between them. In germline, CDR1 is GTSNPN, CDR2 SVGIG (reference sequence).

The rearrangement links TRBV5-1 to TRBJ2-3; D is possibly TRBD2 (5 bases). V lost 1 base to trimming and J lost 2 bases, with 14 bases between them. CDR1 SGHRS and CDR2 YFSETQ come from the germline V gene. The CDR3 is made up of 16 amino acids. DNA for the CDR3: TGCGCCAGCAGCTTGTTTTCGGGATCCCCCACAGATACGCAGTATTTT. Its protein product is CASSLFSGSPTDTQYF.

This chain connects TRBV27 to TRBJ2-1; D possibly corresponds to TRBD1 (6 bases). CDR1 MNHEY and CDR2 SMNVEV come from the germline V gene (reference sequence). Trimming left V 6 bases short and J 2 bases short, with 14 bases between. The CDR3 runs to 15 residues. Here the CDR3 DNA reads TGTGCCAGCAGCATCTCACAGGGTACCTACAATGAGCAGTTCTTC. As protein: CASSISQGTYNEQFF.

The chain links TRBV5-6 to TRBJ2-7; tentatively, D is TRBD1 (6 bases). The CDR3 spans 14 residues. In germline, CDR1 is SGHDT, CDR2 YYEEEE. V dropped 1 base and J dropped 3 bases, with 11 bases sitting between them. DNA of the CDR3: TGTGCCAGCAGCTTGTCAGGACAGTACTACGAGCAGTACTTC. This codes for CASSLSGQYYEQYF.